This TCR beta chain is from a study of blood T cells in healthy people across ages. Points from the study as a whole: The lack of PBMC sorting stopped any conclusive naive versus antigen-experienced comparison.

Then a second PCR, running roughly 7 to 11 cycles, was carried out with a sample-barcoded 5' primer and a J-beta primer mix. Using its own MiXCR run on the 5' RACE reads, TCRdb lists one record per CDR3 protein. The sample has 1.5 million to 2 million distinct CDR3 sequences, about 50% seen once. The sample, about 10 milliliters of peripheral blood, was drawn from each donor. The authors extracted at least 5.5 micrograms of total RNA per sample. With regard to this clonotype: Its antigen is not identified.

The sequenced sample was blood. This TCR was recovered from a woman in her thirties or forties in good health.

The CDR3 is CASSVSGKGLTEAFF. DNA for the CDR3: TGTGCCAGCAGCGTCTCCGGGAAAGGTCTCACTGAAGCTTTCTTT. The rearrangement uses TRBV9 and TRBJ1-1; D gene unclear. V lost 2 bases, J lost 4 bases, and 15 bases lay in between. Per the germline V gene, CDR1 is SGDLS and CDR2 is YYNGEE. The CDR3 contains 15 residues.